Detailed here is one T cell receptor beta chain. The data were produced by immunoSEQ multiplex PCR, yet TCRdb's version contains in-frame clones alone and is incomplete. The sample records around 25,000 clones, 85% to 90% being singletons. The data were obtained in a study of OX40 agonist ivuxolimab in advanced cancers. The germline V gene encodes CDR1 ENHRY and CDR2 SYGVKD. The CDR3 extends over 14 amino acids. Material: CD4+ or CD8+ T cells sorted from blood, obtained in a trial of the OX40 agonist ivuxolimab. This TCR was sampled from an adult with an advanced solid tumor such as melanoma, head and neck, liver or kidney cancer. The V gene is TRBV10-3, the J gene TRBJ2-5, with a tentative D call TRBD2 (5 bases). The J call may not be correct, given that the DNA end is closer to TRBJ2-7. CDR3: CAISASPGTYEQYF. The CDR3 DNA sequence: TGTGCCATCAGCGCGTCGCCGGGGACCTACGAGCAGTACTTC.